Below, one TCR beta chain is given with its context. The antigen it recognizes is unknown. The cohort was made up of about 670 healthy bone marrow donors. Cohort members were all nominally healthy when sampled, although unrecorded immune exposures were likely present. The donor tested CMV seronegative and was one of the 352 seronegative cohort members. A peripheral blood sample was collected from each donor, and TCR beta sequencing was performed on peripheral blood mononuclear cells. The Qiagen DNeasy Blood Extraction Kit was used to extract genomic DNA from the blood cell samples. The library was made by the immunoSEQ multiplex PCR assay. A mixture of 60 forward primers for TCR Vbeta segments and 13 reverse primers for TCR Jbeta segments was used in the multiplex PCR. A multiplex PCR assay on genomic DNA amplified the CDR3 region of rearranged TCR beta genes. Amplified TCR beta libraries were sequenced as 87-base-pair reads on the Illumina HiSeq System. Processing in the source paper ran as follows. In a later analysis, tens of millions of unique TCR beta chains were counted across the approximately 640 repertoires, and around 11 million of these chains were shared by at least two donors. Raw reads were error-corrected and collapsed into unique sequences with a nearest-neighbor algorithm that merged closely related sequences to remove PCR and sequencing errors. V, D and J gene segments were assigned by aligning CDR3 sequences to IMGT reference sequences. Each retained sequence needed at least a six-nucleotide match to both a V gene segment and a J gene segment. Rearrangements were called productive when the CDR3 lacked stop codons and stayed in frame with V and J; all others were non-productive. Following IMGT convention, CDR3 was defined as the stretch from the second conserved V-encoded cysteine to the conserved J-encoded phenylalanine. The earlier analysis of roughly 590 of the donors excluded sequences that lacked an unambiguous match to a single V gene segment. In an earlier analysis of more than 500 of the donors, a V segment was called functional when productive rearrangements were above 56.7%, and segregating when the standard deviation between donors exceeded 5%. A statistical classification framework was built for diagnosing cytomegalovirus status from the catalog of TCR beta chain sequences. A later analysis assigned V and J genes by comparing TCR nucleotide sequences with IMGT/GENE-DB human TR gene sequences. The TCRdist pipeline was used in a later analysis to assign CDR3 sequences and most-parsimonious VDJ recombination scenarios. In a later analysis, each TCR beta chain was defined by its CDR3 amino acid sequence together with its V-gene family, and reads without a unique V-gene family were excluded. As a way to deal with suspected cross-contamination and a sequencing artifact, a later analysis dropped approximately 590 nucleotide sequences that were highly shared and had low generation probability. A later analysis calculated a clonal expansion index for each public chain from normalized within-repertoire ranks of inferred template counts. Generation probabilities in a later analysis came from a VDJ recombination model fitted to out-of-frame rearrangements, and those results were checked against IGoR. In a later analysis, TCR-TCR, TCR-HLA and TCR-CMV co-occurrence was scored with hypergeometric tests, and a repertoire-size bias correction was applied to TCR pairs. False discovery rates were estimated in a later analysis by permuting HLA or CMV assignments 20 times. In a later analysis, co-occurring TCRs were grouped using DBSCAN, with TCRdist sequence similarity added in when clustering inside HLA-allele-positive subsets. Repertoires with fewer than 30,000 or more than 120,000 public chains, plus five repertoires with anomalous nucleotide sharing, were excluded from co-occurrence clustering. What TCRdb holds here is the immuneACCESS table cut down to in-frame rearrangements. Part of the clones is not present; checked against another copy, under half of the missing clones reflect an unresolved V gene, and the others are unexplained. D and trimming come from the DNA, and the V and J calls and clone size come from that table. The table for this sample lists 180,000 or so clones. 0.74% of the sample belongs to the ten largest clones.

These data belong to a study of cytomegalovirus exposure and HLA in healthy donors (TCRdb year 2017). As for the study more broadly: An earlier analysis of approximately 640 of the donors reported more than 250 Gb of sequence data and around 110 million unique TCR beta sequences from 150 million to 200 million T cells. Typing coverage varied by locus: roughly 620-630 donors for A, B, C, DRB1 and DQB1; roughly 500 for DQA1; 606 for DPA1; some 470 for DPB1. Around 320 gigabases of sequencing data and approximately 93 million unique TCR sequences were included in an early release covering about 700 HLA-typed donors. In an earlier analysis of roughly 580 of the donors, high-throughput TCR beta sequencing was used to judge whether each TCR beta V gene segment behaved as functional or pseudogenic. Because of strong linkage in the cohort, roughly five DR-DQ haplotypes were treated as single units for association and clustering. HLA typing included class I and class II loci at four-digit resolution. Across under 500 genotyped donors of the cohort, an average of roughly 250,000 unique TCR beta nucleotide sequences per donor were sequenced, and roughly 20% of those sequences were non-productive. Rather than drawing on any new phenotypic data, the later analysis identified candidate immune exposures from TCR beta sequences and the way those sequences occurred across donors. The genetic ancestry cluster associated with self-reported Caucasian donors included roughly 84% of the approximately 430 genotyped donors. Using immunosequencing, the study profiled T cell repertoires from around 670 subjects and related those repertoires to cytomegalovirus serostatus. In a later analysis, previously published TCR beta repertoires from 600 to 850 donors were re-analyzed and high-resolution HLA genotyping was added so that TCR occurrence patterns could be studied. All discovery cohort repertoires had been generated on a single sequencing platform. In addition to the first cohort of 666 subjects, a separate validation cohort of about 120 different subjects was used. A later genetic analysis used genome-wide SNP genotypes for 398 of the 666 donors, treating that subset as a discovery cohort. The study combined high-throughput TCR immunosequencing, statistical association of individual TCRs with disease status, and machine learning to predict cytomegalovirus infection status. The aim of the study was to test whether cataloging public T cell receptors could identify signatures of past pathogen exposure. Donor age, sex, ethnicity and CMV serostatus were compiled together with the repertoire data.

Overall study outcomes, separate from this receptor: While some public TCRs were present in many individuals, most TCR sequences turned up only very rarely across donors. A cluster of highly shared sequence variants was judged likely to represent a technical artifact of the sequencing pipeline. A later analysis associated 16,951 TCR beta sequences with specific HLA alleles at a false discovery rate of 0.05. In an earlier analysis of around 600 of the donors, most TCR beta V segments appeared in productive rearrangements about 87% or about 30% of the time, broadly matching IMGT annotations. Linkage disequilibrium might explain the correlated functional status among segregating V segments, but an unknown experimental factor could not be ruled out. V-gene and J-gene trimming of TCR beta chains was associated with a missense DCLRE1C variant in a later genetic analysis, and the association was replicated in an independent cohort. Only TCR beta chains were sequenced in this cohort, and the absence of alpha or paired-chain data limited detectable features. Assigning TCR associations to individual alleles was difficult when HLA alleles, especially DR and DQ, strongly co-occurred. In both the original and validation cohorts, the classifier was reported to diagnose cytomegalovirus status with high specificity and sensitivity. The earlier analysis of some 540 of the donors excluded 15 to 20 rarely observed V segments, including chromosome 9 orphons, because counts were too low. The study gave a list of 150 to 200 TCR beta chains associated with cytomegalovirus. A later analysis found that HLA-associated TCR beta chains were more clonally expanded and had lower generation probabilities than equally common non-associated chains. Most CMV-associated TCR beta chains appeared to be HLA-restricted in a later analysis, and the HLA associations seemed to be driven largely by CMV exposure. The authors suggested that the approach could potentially be generalized to other disease states and immunological phenotypes. A later analysis found that TCR association rates varied across HLA loci, with DRB1 alleles showing the most associated TCRs and HLA-C alleles the fewest. Roughly uniform sequencing depth across donors was assumed in presence/absence analyses, although this assumption may not hold. A later analysis reported that several top co-occurrence clusters appeared linked to parvovirus B19, influenza, CMV and Epstein-Barr virus. Because HLA typing was unavailable for some donors at each locus, only the typed subset was used in association tests. A further reported finding was that TCR beta sequences accurately predicted the HLA-A and HLA-B alleles for most subjects in the first cohort. The only immune exposure information available for the cohort was CMV serostatus. In vitro tests confirmed that a few of the cytomegalovirus-associated TCR beta chains recognize cytomegalovirus antigens. A later genetic analysis reported fewer N-insertions in productive TCRs among donors in an Asian-associated ancestry cluster than the approximately 700-donor mean.

The sequenced sample consisted of PBMCs. The sequence came from a boy younger than 18 in good health and CMV-seronegative.

The encoded CDR3 is CASSLGGAGGLADTQYF. At the DNA level, the sequence is TGTGCCAGCAGCTTAGGAGGGGCGGGGGGCCTGGCAGATACGCAGTATTTT. The chain employs TRBV11-3 and TRBJ2-3; a stretch of 8 junction bases matches TRBD2. The germline V gene sets CDR1 to SGHNT and CDR2 to YENEEA. V is trimmed back by 1 base and J by 4 bases, and the junction contains 10 bases that no gene match accounts for. Inclusive of the bounding cysteine and phenylalanine, the CDR3 is 17 residues long. The kept DNA is CDR3 alone, 51 bases in frame from the first base.